The rows below give T cell receptor beta chains drawn from one sample of a study of cytomegalovirus exposure and HLA in healthy donors. The assay was immunoSEQ multiplex PCR, and TCRdb's table has in-frame clones only and misses some. The profile shows approximately 190,000 clones, about 80% of them singletons. Sequencing input: PBMCs. These receptors were obtained from a woman under 30 in good health and CMV-seropositive. The CDR3 runs from the conserved cysteine through the conserved F or W. The D gene is left open where the match is weak. Not all rows give a size; the values are once, few, many and, for expanded clones, a class.

TRBJ1-3 . . TRBV30 TGTGCCTGGAGTGTATATCGAGGCTCTGGAAACACCATATATTTT CAWSVYRGSGNTIYF
TRBJ2-3 TRBD2 . TRBV30 TGTGCCTGGAGTGGACGGCGGGGGGGCACAGATACGCAGTATTTT CAWSGRRGGTDTQYF
TRBJ2-3 TRBD2 . TRBV14 TGTGCCAGCAGCCCCTTTCTAGCGGAAAAGGATACGCAGTATTTT CASSPFLAEKDTQYF
TRBJ2-2 . . TRBV5-4 TGTGCCAGCAGCTTGGGACCCAGCGGACCCGGGGAGCTGTTTTTT CASSLGPSGPGELFF
TRBJ2-7 TRBD1 few TRBV6-5 TGTGCCAGCCGGACAGGGTTGACCTACGAGCAGTACTTC CASRTGLTYEQYF
TRBJ1-4 TRBD1 . TRBV6-5 TGTGCCAGCAGGACAACAGGGGCAAGTAATGAAAAACTGTTTTTT CASRTTGASNEKLFF
TRBJ1-4 TRBD1 . TRBV7-9 TGTGCCAGCAGCTCGACAGGGAATTCGAATGAAAAACTGTTTTTT CASSSTGNSNEKLFF
TRBJ2-3 TRBD1 . TRBV5-6 TGTGCCAGCAGCTTAGGACAGGGCCCCCCACTTAGCACAGATACGCAGTATTTT CASSLGQGPPLSTDTQYF
TRBJ2-5 . once TRBV11-2 TGTGCCAGCAGACGCACCGAGGGTACAGCTCAAGAGACCCAGTACTTC CASRRTEGTAQETQYF
TRBJ1-1 TRBD1 . TRBV28 TGTGCCAGCAGTTTAGGGGACAGAAGTAAAGCTTTCTTT CASSLGDRSKAFF
TRBJ2-5 TRBD2 . TRBV4-2 TGTGCCAGCAGCCCCGGCCGTAGCGGGGACCGGGAGACCCAGTACTTC CASSPGRSGDRETQYF
TRBJ2-7 TRBD1 . TRBV5-4 TGTGCCAGCAGCCACAGGGGAAGGAACGAGCAGTACTTC CASSHRGRNEQYF
TRBJ1-1 . few TRBV6-4 TGTGCCAGCAGTGACTCAGGGGGTGAAGCTTTCTTT CASSDSGGEAFF
TRBJ2-1 TRBD1 . TRBV10-1 TGCGCCAGCAGTGAGTACCGACAGGGGAATGAGCAGTTCTTC CASSEYRQGNEQFF
TRBJ2-3 . . TRBV6-6 TGTGCCAGCAGTTACCCTCCAGATACGCAGTATTTT CASSYPPDTQYF
TRBJ2-1 TRBD1 . TRBV5-6 TGTGCCAGCAGCACAGGGGGTGAGCAGTTCTTC CASSTGGEQFF